This paragraph reports one TCR beta chain. Its antigen remains unidentified. Measured with immunoSEQ multiplex PCR; TCRdb has only the in-frame clones, and not every one. The sample has about 24,000 clones; 79% are singletons. These data belong to a study of a mutant IDH1 vaccine in newly diagnosed glioma. The sample's time point: week 11, during vaccination. In every dose of vaccine, 300 ug of mutant IDH1 20-mer peptide was given alongside topical imiquimod. Germline loops: CDR1 SGDLS, CDR2 YYNGEE. CDR3 length equals 17 residues. Trimming pared 3 bases from V and 1 base from J, leaving 17 bases between.

This clonotype was obtained from a middle-aged man with glioma. Sequences were derived from PBMCs, sampled from a glioma patient whose treatment included an IDH1 peptide vaccine. The gene calls are TRBV9 and TRBJ1-3; perhaps TRBD1 as D (6 bases). CDR3 residues: CASSARDMEWSGNTIYF. The CDR3 DNA sequence: TGTGCCAGCAGCGCCCGGGACATGGAATGGTCTGGAAACACCATATATTTT.